The following is a T cell receptor beta chain sequence with its context. What it recognizes is unknown. V trimming: 0 bases; J trimming: 0 bases; junction bases outside the gene matches: 7. Germline assignment: CDR1 LNHNV and CDR2 YYDKDF (reference sequence). The CDR3 contains 18 residues. TCRdb used MiXCR to reprocess the reads, holding one entry per CDR3 protein. The sample holds 900,000 to 950,000 distinct CDR3 sequences, approximately 31% seen once. This sample stems from a study of T cell repertoires in cytomegalovirus infection. The clonotype originates from a human donor in good health (CMV status not recorded). Some clones in this sample may be carry-over from other donors' samples. The material was cultured CD8+ T cells from PBMCs, obtained from culture after CMV antigen stimulation. The V and J genes are TRBV15 and TRBJ2-1; 8 positions agree with TRBD2. CDR3 in amino acids: CATSRDRVGGASYNEQFF. CDR3 nucleotides: TGTGCCACCAGCAGAGATCGGGTCGGGGGGGCCTCCTACAATGAGCAGTTCTTC. The variable domain in full, with the rest retrieved from reference TRBV15 and TRBJ2-1, is DAMVIQNPRYQVTQFGKPVTLSCSQTLNHNVMYWYQQKSSQAPKLLFHYYDKDFNNEADTPDNFQSRRPNTSFCFLDIRSPGLGDTAMYLCATSRDRVGGASYNEQFFGPGTRLTVL.